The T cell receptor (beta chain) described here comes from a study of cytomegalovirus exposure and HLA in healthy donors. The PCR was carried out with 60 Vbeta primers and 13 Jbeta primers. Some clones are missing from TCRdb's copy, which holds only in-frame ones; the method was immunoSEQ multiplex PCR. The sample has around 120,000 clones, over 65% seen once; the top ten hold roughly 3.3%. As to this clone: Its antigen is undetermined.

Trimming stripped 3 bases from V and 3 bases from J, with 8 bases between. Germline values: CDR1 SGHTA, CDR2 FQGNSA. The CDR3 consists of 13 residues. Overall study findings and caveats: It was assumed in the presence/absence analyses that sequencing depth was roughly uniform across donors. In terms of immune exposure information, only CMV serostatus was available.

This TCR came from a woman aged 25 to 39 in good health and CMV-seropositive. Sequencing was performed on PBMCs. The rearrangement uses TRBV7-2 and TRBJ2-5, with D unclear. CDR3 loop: CASSFGGEETQYF. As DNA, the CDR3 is TGTGCCAGCAGCTTCGGCGGCGAAGAGACCCAGTACTTC.